The text below deals with one T cell receptor (beta chain). This clonotype came up many times. It has no known antigen specificity. Nothing much larger sits one base from this clone, and base qualities are not available. This record belongs to a study of blood T cells in healthy people across ages (dated by TCRdb to between 2014 and 2016). Notes on the research overall: Template switching captured roughly one uniquely barcoded TCR beta cDNA molecule per two T cells in model experiments. Four age groups were formed from the donors: young (average 16 years), middle-aged (just under 40), aged (approximately 60) and long-lived (less than 85). Using the same blood draw, the study looked at two additional independent replicas of 1 million unique cDNA reads for two donors, one aged 18 to 30 and the other aged 80 or older. To avoid experimental bias, donors of different ages were spread randomly across the sequencing lanes. Age-related changes in TCR beta repertoire diversity were measured in the study by deep sequencing normalized with unique cDNA molecular identifiers. General conclusions and limits of the study: Since profiling was done on bulk unsorted PBMCs, naive and antigen-experienced compartments could not be conclusively compared. Total diversity estimates from one million sequenced T cells were considered lower bounds and underestimates. Because the CMV infection status of the donors was unknown, age-related changes in expanded clonotypes may potentially have been confounded. Compared with the aged group, the long-lived group had more naive CD4+ T cells, fewer expanded clones and increased TCR diversity, suggesting age selection. There was a strong correlation between observed TCR beta diversity and the percentage of naive T cells measured by flow cytometry. As age increased, observed TCR beta diversity per million T cells dropped in a roughly linear way, and a significant reduction was already evident by age 40.

Systemically healthy Caucasian individuals from Russia, 39 in total and aged about 6 to 100 years, were included as donors. About 10 milliliters of peripheral blood were collected from each donor into EDTA-treated Vacutainer tubes. Ficoll-Paque density-gradient centrifugation was used to isolate PBMCs, with at least 7 million per sample. Total RNA was extracted from PBMCs with Trizol reagent, with at least 5.5 micrograms obtained per sample. For every donor, flow cytometry on a PBMC aliquot measured the percentage of naive CD45RAhigh/CD27high T cells. The library relied on 5' RACE. Sequencing used an Illumina HiSeq 2500. A second roughly 7 to 12 cycle PCR used a sample-barcoded 5' primer and a J-beta primer mix. Each TCR beta cDNA molecule received a unique molecular identifier from a template-switch 5' adaptor carrying 12 random nucleotides. Each sample yielded at least 2.5 million CDR3-containing paired-end reads. The Mint cDNA synthesis kit, primed by a TRBC-specific oligonucleotide, was used to synthesize first-strand cDNA from all RNA. All cDNA was treated with uracil-DNA glycosylase and then went through a first 18-cycle PCR with the universal primers M1SS and BC2_uni_R. From the authors' description of their analysis: For normalization, 1 million high-quality reads, each with a distinct molecular identifier, were randomly selected from each sample. Reads sharing molecular identifiers were discarded rather than binned into consensus sequences. MiTCR, run with a Q25 quality threshold and the strictest error-elimination algorithm, handled CDR3 identification, clonotype clustering and error correction. A nonparametric unseen species model with Euler transformation was used to estimate a lower bound on total TCR beta diversity. The public reads were reprocessed in TCRdb via fastp at Q25 and MiXCR, keeping in-frame beta chains. Entries are consolidated by CDR3 protein sequence, retaining the most common genes and DNA. The authors' filters were not applied to this entry. The sample table holds 650,000 to 1,000,000 distinct CDR3 sequences, of which 35% to 40% were seen once. Of the sample, 10% to 15% is held by the ten largest clones.

The receptor's source is a man between 18 and 35 years old in good health. Sequencing was done on a sample of blood.

The CDR3 corresponds to CASSRGAFYGYTF. The DNA sequence reads TGTGCCAGCAGCAGGGGTGCCTTCTATGGCTACACCTTC. The sequence is built from TRBV11-2 and TRBJ1-2; possibly the D gene is TRBD1, per 5 matching bases. V and J lose 5 bases and 4 bases, and a span of 11 bases separates them. The CDR3 has 13 amino acids, counting the end cysteine and phenylalanine. Only CDR3 DNA remains: 39 bases, in frame from the first base. CDR1 and CDR2 are drawn from the germline V gene: SGHAT, FQNNGV.